Below, one T cell receptor beta chain is given with its context. The target of this receptor is not known. No base quality values were provided; no much bigger clone lies one nucleotide off. The CDR3 numbers 16 residues from cysteine through phenylalanine. The kept DNA is CDR3 alone, 48 bases in frame from the first base. Via the germline V gene (reference sequence), CDR1 is PRHDT and CDR2 FYEKMQ. For this chain, trimming is 5 bases at the V end and 3 bases at the J end, and the number of junction bases without a gene match is 7. To identify antigen-specific CD4+ T cell clonotypes by their expansion, the ViraFEST assay first stimulated PBMC with viral peptide pools and then applied TCR sequencing. After less than 13 days of culture, CD4+ T cells were isolated with the EasySep CD4+ T cell isolation kit. None of the healthy vaccine recipients had a prior SARS-CoV-2 infection, which was confirmed by nucleocapsid antibody tests that came back negative both before and after vaccination. Some 2.2 million PBMC per well were cultured in IMDM with about 4.8% human AB serum, 7.5 to 10 IU/ml IL-2 and gentamicin, plus 10 ug/ml peptides. Half of the culture medium was replaced with fresh IL-2-containing medium on days 3 and 7. Unless noted otherwise, every peptide stimulation condition was grown in triplicate wells. Using Ficoll-Paque Plus gradient centrifugation, PBMC were separated from whole blood and then either used fresh or cryopreserved at -140C. The spike proteins of SARS-CoV-2 and of the common cold coronaviruses HCoV-NL63, HCoV-OC43 and HCoV-229E were spanned by overlapping peptide pools. The QIAamp micro DNA kit was used to extract genomic DNA from the cultured CD4+ T cells.

The library was produced with the immunoSEQ multiplex PCR assay. DNA from the cultured, isolated CD4+ T cells was subjected to TCR beta CDR3 sequencing. In the source study's methods: Non-productive TCR sequences were removed and reads were trimmed to the CDR3 region, keeping CDR3s of at least 7 amino acids. Antigen-specific clonotypes were identified with the MANAFEST web app by comparing expansion in peptide wells against reference cultures. Positive clones required FDR<0.05 expansion versus reference and all other wells, odds ratio above 5, and frequency above 0.1% in two replicate wells. A clonotype was called cross-reactive if it was significantly expanded both in SARS-CoV-2 spike wells and in at least one common cold coronavirus spike condition. Using the stringdist R package, CDR3 similarity was measured by Levenshtein distance, and unrooted trees were constructed with ape in R 3.6.1. TCRdb obtained this table from immuneACCESS and retained in-frame rearrangements with V and J assigned. These tables miss some clones; where compared with another copy, unresolved V genes account for less than half of the shortfall, and the remainder is unexplained. For V, J and clone size, that table is used; D and trimming come from the DNA. For this sample there are over 20,000 clones; approximately 70% appear just once. Of the sample, over 9.5% falls within the top ten clones.

This entry comes from a study of vaccination effects on CD4 cells after COVID-19 (dated by TCRdb to the early 2020s). At the level of the whole study: Each participant received two doses of an mRNA SARS-CoV-2 vaccine, either BNT162b2 or mRNA-1273. The Oncomine TCR Beta short-read assay on an Illumina iSeq 100 was used to sequence cultures from other donors in the study. The study compared SARS-CoV-2 spike-specific CD4+ TCR repertoires before and after mRNA vaccination in COVID-19 convalescent patients and infection-naive vaccine recipients. The full study included ten to eleven COVID-19 convalescent patients and a few SARS-CoV-2-naive healthy vaccine recipients.

Findings and caveats that apply to the study as a whole: Limitations of the study were the small number of convalescent patients and the absence of early post-infection timepoints. Clones induced by infection and clones induced by vaccination both contracted markedly at late timepoints after vaccination, which fits with T cell responses waning over time. In healthy vaccine recipients, vaccine-induced clones were almost all SARS-CoV-2 mono-reactive, with only 1 of 255 cross-reactive with common cold coronaviruses.

The material sequenced was CD4+ T cells from PBMCs cultured with HCoV-229E spike peptides, taken before COVID-19 vaccination. This sample's cell subset or site label indicates: HCoV-229E spike overlapping peptide pool stimulation. The TCR originated in a human donor who received a COVID-19 vaccine. The rearrangement combines TRBV13 with TRBJ2-1, and 10 junction bases match TRBD2. The bases are TGTGCCAGCAGCCCCAAACTAGCGGGAAGCTACAATGAGCAGTTCTTC. Its product reads: CASSPKLAGSYNEQFF.